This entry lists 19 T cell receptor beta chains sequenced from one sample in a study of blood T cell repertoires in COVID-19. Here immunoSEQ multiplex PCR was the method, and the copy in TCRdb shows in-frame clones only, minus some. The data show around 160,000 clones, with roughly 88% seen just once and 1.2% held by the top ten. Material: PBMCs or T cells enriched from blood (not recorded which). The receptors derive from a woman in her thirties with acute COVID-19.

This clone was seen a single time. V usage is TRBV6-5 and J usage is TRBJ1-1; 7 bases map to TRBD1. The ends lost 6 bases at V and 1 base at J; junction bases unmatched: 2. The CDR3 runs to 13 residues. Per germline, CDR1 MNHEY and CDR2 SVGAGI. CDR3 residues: CASSRTGNTEAFF. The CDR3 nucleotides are TGTGCCAGCAGCCGGACAGGGAACACTGAAGCTTTCTTT.

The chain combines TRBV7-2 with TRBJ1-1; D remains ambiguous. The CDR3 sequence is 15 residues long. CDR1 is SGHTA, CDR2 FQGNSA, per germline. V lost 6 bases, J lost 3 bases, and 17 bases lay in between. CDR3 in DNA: TGTGCCAGCAGTCTTTTCTACAGATTGGACACTGAAGCTTTCTTT. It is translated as CASSLFYRLDTEAFF.

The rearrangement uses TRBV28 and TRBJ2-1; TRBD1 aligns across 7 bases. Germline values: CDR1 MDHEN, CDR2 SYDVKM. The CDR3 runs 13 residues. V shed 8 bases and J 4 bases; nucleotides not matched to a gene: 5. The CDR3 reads CASQKGQYNEQFF. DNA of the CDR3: TGTGCCAGCCAAAAGGGACAGTACAATGAGCAGTTCTTC.

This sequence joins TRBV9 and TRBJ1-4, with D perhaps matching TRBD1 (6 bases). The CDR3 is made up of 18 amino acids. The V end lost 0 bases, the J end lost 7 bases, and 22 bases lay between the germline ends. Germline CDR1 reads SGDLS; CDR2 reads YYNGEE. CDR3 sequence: CASSVDVIGAGAGEKLFF. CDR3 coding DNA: TGTGCCAGCAGCGTAGATGTCATTGGGGCGGGGGCCGGTGAAAAACTGTTTTTT.

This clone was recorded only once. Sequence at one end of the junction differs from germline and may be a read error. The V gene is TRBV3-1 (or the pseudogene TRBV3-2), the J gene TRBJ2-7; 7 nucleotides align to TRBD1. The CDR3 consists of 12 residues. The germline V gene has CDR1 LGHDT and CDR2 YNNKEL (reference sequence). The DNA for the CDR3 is TGTGCCAGCAGCCAACCCGGGACAGCTATTTATTTC. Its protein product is CASSQPGTAIYF.

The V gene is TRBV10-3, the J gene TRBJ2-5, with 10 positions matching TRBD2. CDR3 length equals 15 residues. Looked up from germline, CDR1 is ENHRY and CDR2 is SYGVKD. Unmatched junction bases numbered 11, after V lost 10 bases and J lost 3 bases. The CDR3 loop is CATSLAGEREETQYF. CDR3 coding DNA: TGTGCCACTTCGCTAGCGGGAGAACGAGAAGAGACCCAGTACTTC.

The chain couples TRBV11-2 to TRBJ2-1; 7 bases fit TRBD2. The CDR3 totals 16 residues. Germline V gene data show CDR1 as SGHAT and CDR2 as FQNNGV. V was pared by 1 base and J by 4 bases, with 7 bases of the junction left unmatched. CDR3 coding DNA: TGTGCCAGCAGCTTAGTAGCGGGTCAGGCTTACAATGAGCAGTTCTTC. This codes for CASSLVAGQAYNEQFF.

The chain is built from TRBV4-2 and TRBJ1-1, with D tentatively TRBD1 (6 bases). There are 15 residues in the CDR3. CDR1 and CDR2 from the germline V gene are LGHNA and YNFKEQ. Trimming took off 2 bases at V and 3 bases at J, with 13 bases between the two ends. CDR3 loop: CASSQTQGHHTEAFF. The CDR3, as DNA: TGTGCCAGCAGCCAAACACAGGGACACCACACTGAAGCTTTCTTT.

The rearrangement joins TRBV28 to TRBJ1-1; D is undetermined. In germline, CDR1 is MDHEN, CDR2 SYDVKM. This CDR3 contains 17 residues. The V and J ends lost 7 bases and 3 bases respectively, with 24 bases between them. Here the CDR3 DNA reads TGTGCCAGCACTAACCCCCAAATGGGGAGTTGGGACACTGAAGCTTTCTTT. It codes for CASTNPQMGSWDTEAFF.

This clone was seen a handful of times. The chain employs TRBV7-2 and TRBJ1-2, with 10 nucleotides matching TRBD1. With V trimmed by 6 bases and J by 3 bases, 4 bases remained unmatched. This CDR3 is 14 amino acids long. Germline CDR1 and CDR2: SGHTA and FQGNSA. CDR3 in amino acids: CASSRQGADYGYTF. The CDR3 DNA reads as TGTGCCAGCAGTAGACAGGGGGCGGACTATGGCTACACCTTC.

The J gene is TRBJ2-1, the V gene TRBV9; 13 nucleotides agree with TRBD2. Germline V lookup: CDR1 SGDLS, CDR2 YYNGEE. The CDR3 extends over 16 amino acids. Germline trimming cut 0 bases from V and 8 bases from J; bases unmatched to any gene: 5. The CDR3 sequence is CASSVGTSGSIDEQFF. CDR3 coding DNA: TGTGCCAGCAGCGTAGGGACTAGCGGGAGTATCGATGAGCAGTTCTTC.

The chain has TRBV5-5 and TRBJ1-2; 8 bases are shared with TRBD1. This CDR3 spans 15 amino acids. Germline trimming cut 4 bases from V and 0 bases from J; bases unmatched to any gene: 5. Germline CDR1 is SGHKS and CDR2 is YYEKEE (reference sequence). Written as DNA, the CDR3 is TGTGCCAGCAGCCTACGGACAGGGACTAACTATGGCTACACCTTC. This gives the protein CASSLRTGTNYGYTF. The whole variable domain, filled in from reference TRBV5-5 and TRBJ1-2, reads DAGVTQSPTHLIKTRGQQVTLRCSPISGHKSVSWYQQVLGQGPQFIFQYYEKEERGRGNFPDRFSARQFPNYSSELNVNALLLGDSALYLCASSLRTGTNYGYTFGSGTRLTVV.

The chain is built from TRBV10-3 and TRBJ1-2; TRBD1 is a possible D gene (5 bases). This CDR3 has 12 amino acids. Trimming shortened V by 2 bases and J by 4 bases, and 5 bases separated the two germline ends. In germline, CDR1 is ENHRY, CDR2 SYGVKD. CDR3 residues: CAISEDSYGYTF. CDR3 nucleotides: TGTGCCATCAGTGAGGACAGCTATGGCTACACCTTC.

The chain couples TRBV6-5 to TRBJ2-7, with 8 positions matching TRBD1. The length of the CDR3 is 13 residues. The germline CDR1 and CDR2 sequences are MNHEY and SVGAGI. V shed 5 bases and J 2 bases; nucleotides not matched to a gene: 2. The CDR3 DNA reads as TGTGCCAGCAGTCGGGACAGGACCTACGAGCAGTACTTC. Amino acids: CASSRDRTYEQYF.

The CDR3 nucleotides are TGTGCCAGCAGTTTATCCTGGGGGGATGGCTACACCTTC. This codes for CASSLSWGDGYTF. The rearrangement links TRBV27 to TRBJ1-2; D may be TRBD1 (5 bases). CDR1 is MNHEY, CDR2 SMNVEV, per germline (reference sequence). This CDR3 has 13 amino acids. The ends were cut back, 0 bases at V and 6 bases at J, with 8 bases in the middle.

CDR3 amino acids: CSVAGLAGELFF. The CDR3 DNA follows: TGCAGCGTTGCAGGGTTGGCCGGGGAGCTGTTTTTT. The chain is built from TRBV29-1 and TRBJ2-2; the D gene is possibly TRBD1 (5 bases). The V end lost 4 bases, the J end lost 6 bases, and 9 bases lay between the germline ends. There are 12 residues in the CDR3. Germline assignment: CDR1 SQVTM and CDR2 ANQGSEA.

The CDR3 DNA follows: TGTGCCAGCAGCTTCCCTAGCGGCCTGGGGGACATTCAGTACTTC. Protein product: CASSFPSGLGDIQYF. The gene calls are TRBV7-9 and TRBJ2-4; 7 nucleotides line up with TRBD2. Germline CDR1 and CDR2: SEHNR and FQNEAQ (reference sequence). The CDR3 extends over 15 amino acids. J lost 8 bases, V lost 3 bases, and 10 bases had no gene match.

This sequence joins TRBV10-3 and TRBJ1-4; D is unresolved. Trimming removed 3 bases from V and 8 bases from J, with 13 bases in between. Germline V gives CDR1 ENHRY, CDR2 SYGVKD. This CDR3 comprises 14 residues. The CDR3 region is CAISDRGIEEKLFF. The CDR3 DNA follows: TGTGCCATCAGTGACCGGGGAATAGAGGAAAAACTGTTTTTT.

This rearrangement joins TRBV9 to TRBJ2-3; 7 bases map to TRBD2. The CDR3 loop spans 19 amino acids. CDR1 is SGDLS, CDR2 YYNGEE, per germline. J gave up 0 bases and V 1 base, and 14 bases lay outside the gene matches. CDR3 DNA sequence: TGTGCCAGCAGCGTATCCAGGTCCGCTAGCGGTGCTAGCACAGATACGCAGTATTTT. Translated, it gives CASSVSRSASGASTDTQYF.